The next 18 T cell receptor beta chains were all read from a single sample in a study of T cell changes during pregnancy in multiple sclerosis. Clones were read by immunoSEQ multiplex PCR, and TCRdb kept only the in-frame ones, dropping some. The sample holds fewer than 80,000 clones, about 92% seen once. The sample in question was peripheral blood, obtained in the third trimester of pregnancy. These receptors originate from a female donor in good health, enrolled as a control in a pregnancy study.

This clone appeared once. The rearrangement links TRBV16 to TRBJ2-5; 8 nucleotides match TRBD1. The length of the CDR3 is 13 residues. Germline V gene data show CDR1 as KGHSY and CDR2 as FQNENV. V shed 5 bases, J shed 5 bases, and the junction held 4 bases outside the gene matches. CDR3 DNA sequence: TGTGCCAGCAGCGGACAGGGTAGGGAGACCCAGTACTTC. Translation: CASSGQGRETQYF.

This rearrangement joins TRBV7-3 to TRBJ2-1; possibly TRBD1 for D (6 bases). Per germline, CDR1 SGHTA and CDR2 FQGTGA. Between the trimmed V and J ends, which lost 5 bases and 5 bases, there was a span of 13 bases. There are 14 residues in the CDR3. CDR3 in amino acids: CASSPQGPNNEQFF. CDR3 nucleotides: TGTGCCAGCAGCCCACAGGGCCCTAACAATGAGCAGTTCTTC.

This chain joins TRBV4-2 and TRBJ2-2; 8 bases align to TRBD2. Losses at the gene ends were 3 bases for V and 6 bases for J; bases not matched to a gene: 15. The CDR3 runs 18 residues. The germline V gene encodes CDR1 LGHNA and CDR2 YNFKEQ. DNA of the CDR3: TGTGCCAGCAGCCAGAGAGAACTTAGCGGGGTCCTACCCGGGGAGCTGTTTTTT. Residues: CASSQRELSGVLPGELFF.

J is TRBJ2-1 and V is TRBV11-2; no firm D call. Germline-derived CDR1 and CDR2 are SGHAT and FQNNGV. The V end was cut by 5 bases, the J end by 9 bases, with 17 bases between. The CDR3 has 14 amino acids. The DNA of the CDR3 is TGTGCCAGCAGCATCTTCCTCCGTCTAGGTGAGCAGTTCTTC. Translating it yields CASSIFLRLGEQFF.

The chain combines TRBV7-8 with TRBJ2-5, with TRBD2 identical over 8 bases. CDR3 length: 13 amino acids. Germline values: CDR1 SGHVS, CDR2 FQNEAQ. V trimming: 3 bases; J trimming: 5 bases; junction bases outside the gene matches: 2. CDR3 nucleotides: TGTGCCAGCAGCTTTGGCGGGAGGGAGACCCAGTACTTC. It yields the protein CASSFGGRETQYF.

This clone appeared once. In nucleotides, the CDR3 is TGTGCCAGCAGCTTGGGAGCGGTAAACTACAATGAGCAGTTCTTC. Translated, it gives CASSLGAVNYNEQFF. The V and J genes are TRBV5-4 and TRBJ2-1; a possible D gene is TRBD2 (5 bases). Deletions cut 0 bases from V and 3 bases from J, with 10 bases between. The CDR3 runs to 15 residues. Germline V gene sequence: CDR1 SGHNT, CDR2 YYREEE (reference sequence). The complete variable domain, with remaining parts taken from reference TRBV5-4 and TRBJ2-1, reads ETGVTQSPTHLIKTRGQQVTLRCSSQSGHNTVSWYQQALGQGPQFIFQYYREEENGRGNFPPRFSGLQFPNYSSELNVNALELDDSALYLCASSLGAVNYNEQFFGPGTRLTVL.

In DNA, the CDR3 is TGTGCCACCAGCAGAGATATTGAGCCCTACAATGAGCAGTTCTTC. Protein: CATSRDIEPYNEQFF. The chain is built from TRBV15 and TRBJ2-1, with D unclear. The CDR3 spans 15 residues. Per germline, CDR1 LNHNV and CDR2 YYDKDF (reference sequence). Trimming cost V 0 bases and J 2 bases, with 8 bases left between them.

This CDR3 reads CAVNREGYGYTF. CDR3 nucleotide sequence: TGTGCCGTCAACAGGGAAGGCTATGGCTACACCTTC. The chain carries TRBV10-3 and TRBJ1-2, with D maybe TRBD1 (6 bases). CDR3 length: 12 amino acids. V was cut by 11 bases and J by 4 bases, with 14 bases left in between. The germline gives CDR1 ENHRY, CDR2 SYGVKD.

For the CDR3, the DNA is TGTGCCAGCAGCCCATGGGGGCAGGAGCAGTTCTTC. This codes for CASSPWGQEQFF. The chain joins TRBV9 to TRBJ2-1; D perhaps matches TRBD1 (6 bases). Germline loops: CDR1 SGDLS, CDR2 YYNGEE. V lost 4 bases to trimming and J lost 10 bases, with 12 bases between them. CDR3 length equals 12 residues.

CDR3 residues: CASSRTGVSYEQYF. The CDR3 nucleotides read TGTGCCAGCAGTCGCACCGGGGTGTCCTACGAGCAGTACTTC. V is TRBV6-5 and J is TRBJ2-7; perhaps TRBD2 as D (5 bases). The germline V gene has CDR1 MNHEY and CDR2 SVGAGI. This CDR3 has 14 residues. Trimming pared 5 bases from V and 1 base from J, leaving 12 bases between.

This chain uses TRBV2 with TRBJ2-7, with TRBD1 matching 10 bases. Germline assignment: CDR1 SNHLY and CDR2 FYNNEI. The CDR3 covers 12 residues. J lost 5 bases, V lost 6 bases, and 1 base had no gene match. CDR3 sequence (DNA): TGTGCCAGCAGGACAGGGGGCAACGAGCAGTACTTC. Translated, it gives CASRTGGNEQYF.

This chain links TRBV13 with TRBJ2-3, with D possibly matching TRBD1 (6 bases). V dropped 2 bases and J dropped 6 bases, with 18 bases sitting between them. CDR1 and CDR2 from the germline V gene are PRHDT and FYEKMQ (reference sequence). The CDR3 is made up of 16 amino acids. CDR3 protein: CASSLLGGEVVDTQYF. The CDR3, as DNA: TGTGCCAGCAGCTTATTAGGGGGAGAGGTTGTGGATACGCAGTATTTT.

The chain has TRBV4-1 and TRBJ1-5; 7 positions match TRBD1. Germline V gene lookup returns CDR1 MGHRA and CDR2 YSYEKL. The CDR3 runs to 15 residues. V trimming: 2 bases; J trimming: 5 bases; junction bases outside the gene matches: 6. CDR3 nucleotide sequence: TGCGCCAGCAGCCAATACAGGGGAGAGGATCAGCCCCAGCATTTT. Translation gives CASSQYRGEDQPQHF.

This clone was seen only once. The V and J genes are TRBV4-1 and TRBJ2-1, with unresolved D. V gave up 1 base and J gave up 3 bases, with 4 bases separating them. This CDR3 is built from 13 residues. The V gene's germline CDR1 is MGHRA and CDR2 YSYEKL. CDR3 sequence (DNA): TGCGCCAGCAGCCAAGGACTCTACAATGAGCAGTTCTTC. Encoded protein: CASSQGLYNEQFF.

The chain couples TRBV11-2 to TRBJ2-5, with TRBD2 identical over 9 bases. This CDR3 region has 14 residues. Unmatched junction bases numbered 4, after V lost 5 bases and J lost 3 bases. CDR1 and CDR2 from the germline V gene are SGHAT and FQNNGV. The CDR3 sequence is CASSTRTSEETQYF. CDR3 nucleotide sequence: TGTGCCAGCAGCACAAGGACTAGCGAAGAGACCCAGTACTTC.

The chain recombines TRBV18 with TRBJ1-2, with 8 positions matching TRBD1. The junction had 5 bases not matched to a gene; V was cut back by 3 bases and J by 8 bases. CDR1 and CDR2 from the germline V gene are KGHSH and LQKENI. The CDR3 has 13 amino acids. In DNA, the CDR3 is TGTGCCAGCTCACCGACAGGGGATGGCGGCTACACCTTC. Its translation is CASSPTGDGGYTF.

The chain joins TRBV5-4 to TRBJ2-5; no firm D call. The germline CDR1 and CDR2 sequences are SGHNT and YYREEE (reference sequence). V lost 4 bases to trimming and J lost 2 bases, with 12 bases between them. CDR3 length: 14 residues. The CDR3 loop is CASSPMSPQETQYF. CDR3 nucleotides: TGTGCCAGCAGCCCGATGAGCCCTCAAGAGACCCAGTACTTC.

The CDR3 DNA follows: TGTGCCAGCAGTGAACTAGCGGGGGCCAACGTCCTGACTTTC. Its protein is CASSELAGANVLTF. The rearrangement links TRBV6-1 to TRBJ2-6; tentative D call: TRBD2 (6 bases). This CDR3 comprises 14 residues. The V end lost 2 bases, the J end lost 4 bases, and 6 bases lay between the germline ends. CDR1 is MNHNS, CDR2 SASEGT, per germline.